A single sample is the source of the 20 T cell receptor beta chains below, sequenced in a study of T cells in Graves' hyperthyroidism and ophthalmopathy. TCR beta CDR3 regions were amplified from RNA transcripts. First-round RT-PCR of the TCR CDR3 relied on the HTBI primer set. Using its own MiXCR run on the multiplex PCR reads, TCRdb lists one record per CDR3 protein. Of about 250,000 distinct CDR3 sequences in the sample, about 20% were seen once. The sequencing sample was made of blood. The receptors shown here come from a man in his thirties or forties with Graves' ophthalmopathy.

This clonotype was counted between two and nine times. This chain uses TRBV27 with TRBJ2-7; 9 positions agree with TRBD2. From germline, CDR1 is MNHEY and CDR2 SMNVEV (reference sequence). The CDR3 has 18 residues. Trimming took 5 bases from V and 0 from J; bases not matched to a gene: 14. The CDR3 bases are TGTGCCAGCAGTCTAAGGTCCCCCCCAGCGGGAGGCTCCTACGAGCAGTACTTC. Amino acid sequence: CASSLRSPPAGGSYEQYF.

This sequence joins TRBV29-1 and TRBJ1-1, with TRBD1 identical over 8 bases. Trimming removed 7 bases from V and 3 bases from J; junction bases left unmatched: 7. This CDR3 is built from 13 residues. Germline V gene lookup returns CDR1 SQVTM and CDR2 ANQGSEA. CDR3: CSARDRRDTEAFF. The CDR3 DNA is TGCAGCGCTAGGGACAGGCGCGACACTGAAGCTTTCTTT.

This clonotype was detected a few times. CDR3 region: CAWSRAGTTDTQYF. Written as DNA, the CDR3 is TGTGCCTGGAGCAGGGCGGGAACCACAGATACGCAGTATTTT. V is TRBV30 and J is TRBJ2-3; D is perhaps TRBD2 (6 bases). V was trimmed by 3 bases and J by 2 bases, leaving 12 bases between them. This CDR3 region has 14 residues. CDR1 GTSNPN and CDR2 SVGIG come from the germline V gene (reference sequence).

The chain carries TRBV6-1 and TRBJ1-1; 11 bases line up with TRBD1. Per germline, CDR1 MNHNS and CDR2 SASEGT. V lost 5 bases and J lost 11; bases outside the gene matches: 7. This CDR3 comprises 13 residues. The CDR3 region is CASSSGQGAGAFF. DNA of the CDR3: TGTGCCAGCAGTTCCGGACAGGGGGCAGGGGCTTTCTTT.

The table lists this clonotype with many counts. The gene calls are TRBV7-9 and TRBJ1-4; D gene uncertain. V was shortened by 2 bases and J by 1 base, with 8 bases between the two germline ends. The CDR3 spans 15 residues. CDR1 and CDR2 (germline): SEHNR, FQNEAQ (reference sequence). In nucleotides, the CDR3 is TGTGCCAGCAGCTTATCCAGACGAACTAATGAAAAACTGTTTTTT. As protein: CASSLSRRTNEKLFF.

This clonotype showed up many times. The genes are TRBV11-2 and TRBJ2-3; 10 bases are a match to TRBD2. CDR3 length: 16 amino acids. V trimming: 5 bases; J trimming: 5 bases; junction bases outside the gene matches: 10. Germline CDR1 SGHAT, CDR2 FQNNGV. The CDR3 reads CASSQGAGGTGDTQYF. Here the CDR3 DNA reads TGTGCCAGCAGCCAGGGAGCGGGAGGGACTGGAGATACGCAGTATTTT.

CDR3 protein: CASSLYREQYF. DNA for the CDR3: TGTGCCAGCAGCCTATACCGTGAGCAGTACTTC. This sequence joins TRBV28 and TRBJ2-7; D is unresolved. Trimming cost V 6 bases and J 7 bases, with 10 bases left between them. Germline V gene sequence: CDR1 MDHEN, CDR2 SYDVKM. CDR3 length equals 11 residues.

This clonotype was counted only a few times. The chain uses TRBV10-3 and TRBJ2-3, with 12 bases lining up with TRBD2. With 10 bases clipped from V and 4 bases from J, the junction kept 3 bases outside the gene matches. The CDR3 runs 13 residues. Germline V gene lookup returns CDR1 ENHRY and CDR2 SYGVKD. CDR3 loop: CATTSGRADTQYF. The DNA of the CDR3 is TGTGCCACGACTAGCGGGAGAGCAGATACGCAGTATTTT.

This clonotype has at least ten counts. V usage is TRBV11-1 and J usage is TRBJ2-2, with 8 bases matching TRBD2. The CDR3 is 17 amino acids. The ends lost 0 bases at V and 5 bases at J; junction bases unmatched: 8. CDR1 and CDR2 from the germline V gene are SGHAT and FQDESV (reference sequence). The CDR3 DNA is TGTGCCAGCAGCTTAGCGCTTACGGGAGGGCTTACCGGGGAGCTGTTTTTT. It specifies CASSLALTGGLTGELFF.

This clonotype has at least ten counts. The rearrangement joins TRBV11-2 to TRBJ1-6; the D gene is possibly TRBD1 (6 bases). V lost 5 bases, J lost 4 bases, and 12 bases lay in between. This CDR3 spans 15 amino acids. Germline V CDR1 and CDR2: SGHAT, FQNNGV. The CDR3 sequence is CASSPRTAYNSPLHF. As DNA, the CDR3 is TGTGCCAGCAGCCCGCGGACAGCTTATAATTCACCCCTCCACTTT.

The V gene is TRBV9, the J gene TRBJ1-6; no definite D call. The V end was cut by 0 bases, the J end by 0 bases, with 4 bases between. This CDR3 has 15 residues. Germline V gene lookup returns CDR1 SGDLS and CDR2 YYNGEE. CDR3 protein: CASSVASSYNSPLHF. Here the CDR3 DNA reads TGTGCCAGCAGCGTAGCATCCTCCTATAATTCACCCCTCCACTTT. The whole variable domain, remainder taken from reference TRBV9 and TRBJ1-6, is DSGVTQTPKHLITATGQRVTLRCSPRSGDLSVYWYQQSLDQGLQFLIQYYNGEERAKGNILERFSAQQFPDLHSELNLSSLELGDSALYFCASSVASSYNSPLHFGNGTRLTVT.

Only one count was recorded for this clonotype. V and J are TRBV6-4 and TRBJ1-5; 7 bases are shared with TRBD1. CDR3 length: 14 amino acids. Germline V gene sequence: CDR1 MRHNA, CDR2 SNTAGT. The J segment lost 6 bases and the V segment lost 5 bases, leaving 7 bases of the junction unmatched. The CDR3 nucleotides read TGTGCCAGCAGTCGTCAGGGGGGAGGTCAGCCCCAGCATTTT. Encoded protein: CASSRQGGGQPQHF.

This clonotype has a count of ten or more. CDR3 in DNA: TGTGCCAGCAGTACCCGGACAGGGTCGGAGACCCAGTACTTC. Translated, it gives CASSTRTGSETQYF. The gene calls are TRBV28 and TRBJ2-5, with TRBD1 matching 8 bases. The V segment lost 5 bases and the J segment 5 bases; nucleotides outside the gene matches: 7. This CDR3 spans 14 amino acids. Germline V lookup: CDR1 MDHEN, CDR2 SYDVKM.

The V gene is TRBV19, the J gene TRBJ2-3, with 13 nucleotides matching TRBD2. Germline V gene sequence: CDR1 LNHDA, CDR2 SQIVND (reference sequence). Trimming took 4 bases from V and 1 from J; bases not matched to a gene: 8. The CDR3 consists of 18 residues. The CDR3 nucleotides are TGTGCCAGTAGTACCTGGACTAGCGGGAGTTGGGGCACAGATACGCAGTATTTT. Translated, it gives CASSTWTSGSWGTDTQYF.

The V gene is TRBV4-3, the J gene TRBJ1-1; no clear D. CDR1 and CDR2 (germline): LGHNA, YSLEER. The CDR3 runs 14 residues. V lost 0 bases to trimming and J lost 3 bases, with 8 bases between them. The CDR3 DNA follows: TGCGCCAGCAGCCAAGAATTGACCTACACTGAAGCTTTCTTT. It codes for CASSQELTYTEAFF.

The chain couples TRBV12-3 or TRBV12-4 to TRBJ2-1; 11 positions agree with TRBD2. V shed 7 bases, J shed 4 bases, and the junction held 6 bases outside the gene matches. This CDR3 spans 15 amino acids. CDR3 in DNA: TGTGCCAGCACGCTGGGACTAGCGGTTTACAATGAGCAGTTCTTC. It yields the protein CASTLGLAVYNEQFF.

This clonotype was seen a handful of times. The rearrangement links TRBV5-1 to TRBJ2-6, with D uncertain. The length of the CDR3 is 16 residues. The ends were cut back, 1 base at V and 0 bases at J, with 8 bases in the middle. Germline lookup yields CDR1 SGHRS and CDR2 YFSETQ. CDR3 in amino acids: CASSLNPGSGANVLTF. Here the CDR3 DNA reads TGCGCCAGCAGCTTGAACCCTGGCTCTGGGGCCAACGTCCTGACTTTC.

The rearrangement joins TRBV12-3 or TRBV12-4 to TRBJ2-5; TRBD2 aligns across 9 bases. The CDR3 contains 14 residues. With 4 bases clipped from V and 5 bases from J, the junction kept 5 bases outside the gene matches. The CDR3 reads CASSSSGKGETQYF. CDR3 nucleotide sequence: TGTGCCAGCAGTTCTAGCGGGAAGGGGGAGACCCAGTACTTC.

This clonotype occurred many times. J is TRBJ1-1 and V is TRBV7-9, with 7 bases lining up with TRBD1. CDR1 and CDR2 (germline): SEHNR, FQNEAQ (reference sequence). V dropped 8 bases and J dropped 2; count of bases not matched to a gene: 14. This CDR3 spans 16 amino acids. The CDR3 DNA follows: TGTGCCAGCGGCTCTTTGGGACAGAATAGAAACACTGAAGCTTTCTTT. Its protein is CASGSLGQNRNTEAFF.

This clonotype was observed at least ten times. This rearrangement joins TRBV20-1 to TRBJ2-1, with D unclear. Deletions cut 6 bases from V and 0 bases from J, with 12 bases between. Germline CDR1 is DFQATT and CDR2 is SNEGSKA (reference sequence). This CDR3 has 14 amino acids. The CDR3, as DNA: TGCAGTGCGAGGCGACCGAGCTCCTACAATGAGCAGTTCTTC. Protein sequence: CSARRPSSYNEQFF.